This T cell receptor beta chain was observed in a study of T cell changes during pregnancy in multiple sclerosis. This CDR3 contains 14 residues. V dropped 4 bases and J dropped 0; count of bases not matched to a gene: 0. Germline loops: CDR1 MRHNA, CDR2 SNTAGT. Profiled with immunoSEQ multiplex PCR; TCRdb holds only in-frame clones, not every one. The top ten hold 2.5% to 3% of the sample, which has roughly 80,000 clones, 92% seen once. The chain is built from TRBV6-4 and TRBJ2-3, with 8 bases lining up with TRBD2. Source: peripheral blood, taken before pregnancy. The receptor comes from a female donor with multiple sclerosis, enrolled in a pregnancy study. CDR3 sequence reads: CASSGGGSTDTQYF. The CDR3 DNA follows: TGTGCCAGCAGTGGCGGGGGGAGCACAGATACGCAGTATTTT.